A selection of T cell receptor beta chains follows, all from one sample in a study of regulatory dendritic cells for organ transplantation. These receptors' targets are unknown. TCRdb's table, derived via immunoSEQ multiplex PCR, lists solely in-frame clones and lacks some. The table includes under 15,000 clones, more than 70% detected once. Sequencing used naive CD8+ T cells from blood cultured with regulatory dendritic cells. These receptor sequences come from a human donor in good health. Each CDR3 is given with its conserved first and last residue. The D gene is left open where the match is weak. Some rows mark clone size as missing; the rest say once, few, many or name a class of expanded clone.

d_gene,abundance,j_gene,v_gene,len,CDR3aa,CDR3nt
NA,NA,TRBJ1-1,TRBV7-6,14,CASSAGSPNTEAFF,TGTGCCAGCAGCGCAGGAAGTCCGAACACTGAAGCTTTCTTT
NA,NA,TRBJ2-2,TRBV4-3,19,CASSQDPVEWGANTGELFF,TGCGCCAGCAGCCAAGATCCCGTCGAGTGGGGAGCGAACACCGGGGAGCTGTTTTTT
TRBD2,NA,TRBJ2-1,TRBV6-6,15,CASSYLAGGPYEQFF,TGTGCCAGCAGTTACTTAGCGGGGGGGCCTTATGAGCAGTTCTTC
TRBD1,NA,TRBJ1-4,TRBV15,16,CATSSSDRAINEKLFF,TGTGCCACCAGCAGTTCGGACAGGGCCATTAATGAAAAACTGTTTTTT
TRBD1,NA,TRBJ1-2,TRBV6-6,16,CASSLPGQGRSYGYTF,TGTGCCAGCAGTCTACCTGGACAGGGGAGAAGTTATGGCTACACCTTC
NA,NA,TRBJ1-4,TRBV12-5,13,CASGLGAGEKLFF,TGTGCTAGTGGTTTGGGGGCTGGTGAAAAACTGTTTTTT
NA,few,TRBJ1-1,TRBV19,13,CASSMFWNTEAFF,TGTGCCAGTAGTATGTTCTGGAACACTGAAGCTTTCTTT
NA,NA,TRBJ1-3,TRBV7-2,14,CASSPTGSGNTIYF,TGTGCCAGCAGCCCGACAGGCTCTGGAAACACCATATATTTT
NA,NA,TRBJ2-1,TRBV7-2,16,CASSLGWSGLNNEQFF,TGTGCCAGCAGCTTAGGATGGTCAGGGCTCAACAATGAGCAGTTCTTC
NA,NA,TRBJ1-1,TRBV10-3,15,CAISEERPTATEAFF,TGTGCCATCAGTGAGGAGCGGCCCACGGCCACTGAAGCTTTCTTT
NA,NA,TRBJ2-7,TRBV4-1,12,CASSHPGYEQYF,TGCGCCAGCAGCCATCCAGGCTACGAGCAGTACTTC
TRBD1,medium-sized,TRBJ2-7,TRBV2,14,CASSEPRQGEEQYF,TGTGCCAGCAGTGAACCAAGACAGGGTGAGGAGCAGTACTTC
TRBD1,few,TRBJ1-3,TRBV4-2,16,CASSQGTGTSGNTIYF,TGTGCCAGCAGCCAAGGGACAGGAACCTCTGGAAACACCATATATTTT
NA,NA,TRBJ2-7,TRBV18,13,CASSITRFYEQYF,TGTGCCAGCTCAATAACTAGATTCTACGAGCAGTACTTC
NA,few,TRBJ2-1,TRBV4-1,12,CASSQVVNEQFF,TGCGCCAGCAGCCAAGTAGTGAATGAGCAGTTCTTC
NA,NA,TRBJ1-1,TRBV19,13,CASSPTSNTEAFF,TGTGCCAGTAGCCCCACATCTAACACTGAAGCTTTCTTT
NA,NA,TRBJ1-4,TRBV27,15,CASSLSSSFNEKLFF,TGTGCCAGCAGTTTATCGTCCAGTTTTAATGAAAAACTGTTTTTT
TRBD1,NA,TRBJ1-1,TRBV6-1,15,CASSEGQGFDTEAFF,TGTGCCAGCAGTGAGGGACAGGGGTTTGACACTGAAGCTTTCTTT
TRBD2,NA,TRBJ2-7,TRBV5-4,14,CASSLGTSSYEQYF,TGTGCCAGCAGCCTCGGGACTAGTTCCTACGAGCAGTACTTC
NA,few,TRBJ2-7,TRBV11-2,15,CASSLVQGGSYEQYF,TGTGCCAGCAGCTTAGTCCAGGGTGGCTCCTACGAGCAGTACTTC
NA,NA,TRBJ2-7,TRBV6-6,16,CASSYTHTESSYEQYF,TGTGCCAGCAGTTACACACACACAGAGAGCTCCTACGAGCAGTACTTC
NA,NA,TRBJ1-5,TRBV5-5,15,CASSLGGSSNQPQHF,TGTGCCAGCAGCTTGGGGGGCTCTAGCAATCAGCCCCAGCATTTT
TRBD2,NA,TRBJ2-2,TRBV13,15,CASSIGLAGVGELFF,TGTGCCAGCAGCATTGGACTAGCGGGGGTCGGGGAGCTGTTTTTT
TRBD2,NA,TRBJ2-3,TRBV14,19,CASSPGLAGGSTSTDTQYF,TGTGCCAGCAGCCCGGGACTAGCGGGGGGTTCTACTAGCACAGATACGCAGTATTTT
NA,NA,TRBJ2-5,TRBV27,13,CASSFSAGETQYF,TGTGCCAGCAGTTTCAGCGCCGGGGAGACCCAGTACTTC
TRBD1,few,TRBJ1-2,TRBV6-5,12,CASSRTGNGYTF,TGTGCCAGCAGTCGGACAGGGAATGGCTACACCTTC
TRBD2,once,TRBJ2-7,TRBV13,14,CASSIKSTSNEQYF,TGTGCCAGCAGCATAAAGTCGACTAGCAACGAGCAGTACTTC
NA,NA,TRBJ2-3,TRBV19,15,CASSMLQGGTDTQYF,TGTGCCAGTAGTATGTTACAGGGGGGGACAGATACGCAGTATTTT
NA,NA,TRBJ2-1,TRBV9,13,CASSPGGDNEQFF,TGTGCCAGCAGCCCCGGGGGTGACAATGAGCAGTTCTTC
NA,medium-sized,TRBJ2-7,TRBV4-1,16,CASSQGAGPRGYEQYF,TGCGCCAGCAGCCAAGGTGCCGGGCCAAGGGGTTACGAGCAGTACTTC
NA,NA,TRBJ1-1,TRBV21-1,15,CASSSRGTGNTEAFF,TGTGCCAGCAGCTCAAGAGGGACAGGGAACACTGAAGCTTTCTTT